A selection of T cell receptor beta chains follows, all from one sample in a study of CD8+ T cells in alopecia areata. Assay: immunoSEQ multiplex PCR; the TCRdb copy retains only in-frame clones and omits some. The sample includes more than 85,000 clones, around two fifths of them seen just once. The specimen was CD4+ T cells sorted from blood. The receptor set was obtained from a human donor with alopecia areata. Both conserved end residues are part of each CDR3. Each record gives: J gene, V gene, CDR3 protein.

j_call: TRBJ1-1; v_call: TRBV30; cdr3_aa: CAWSVNRDTEAFF
j_call: TRBJ2-3; v_call: TRBV29-1; cdr3_aa: CSVEALTDTQYF
j_call: TRBJ2-5; v_call: TRBV30; cdr3_aa: CAWSLIGETQYF
j_call: -; v_call: TRBV29-1; cdr3_aa: CSASSGSHDEQYF
j_call: TRBJ1-5; v_call: TRBV21-1; cdr3_aa: CASMTGTQPQHF
j_call: TRBJ2-5; v_call: TRBV7-2; cdr3_aa: CASNLQGETQYF
j_call: TRBJ2-5; v_call: TRBV4-2; cdr3_aa: CASSLRASGDQETQYF
j_call: TRBJ2-5; v_call: TRBV29-1; cdr3_aa: CSVGDRAVVETQYF
j_call: TRBJ2-5; v_call: TRBV25-1; cdr3_aa: CASSEPSGAETQYF
j_call: TRBJ1-4; v_call: TRBV2; cdr3_aa: CASGIWGVEKLFF
j_call: TRBJ2-5; v_call: TRBV29-1; cdr3_aa: CSVGLVLQETQYF
j_call: TRBJ2-3; v_call: TRBV29-1; cdr3_aa: CSVGGVVTDTQYF
j_call: TRBJ1-6; v_call: TRBV5-1; cdr3_aa: CASSLEGQGASPLHF
j_call: TRBJ2-5; v_call: TRBV5-1; cdr3_aa: CASSLNRGETQYF
j_call: TRBJ2-2; v_call: TRBV28; cdr3_aa: CASSRLARPTGELFF
j_call: TRBJ2-7; v_call: TRBV30; cdr3_aa: CAWSQEYEQYF
j_call: TRBJ1-1; v_call: TRBV29-1; cdr3_aa: CSVPPVTGVMNTEAFF
j_call: TRBJ1-4; v_call: TRBV29-1; cdr3_aa: CSVEVREKLFF